Each of the 28 T cell receptor beta chains below was sequenced from the same sample in a study of T cell responses to AZD1222 COVID-19 vaccine. The table came from immunoSEQ multiplex PCR; TCRdb's copy has only in-frame clones and leaves some out. Of 150,000 to 200,000 clones in the sample, around 94% were seen once. The material sequenced was peripheral blood, taken 28 days after the second AZD1222 dose. The receptors were gathered from an adult who received the AZD1222 COVID-19 vaccine.

This rearrangement joins TRBV27 to TRBJ2-1, with 7 bases identical to TRBD1. J gave up 8 bases and V 5 bases, and 12 bases lay outside the gene matches. CDR3 length: 15 amino acids. Germline V CDR1 and CDR2: MNHEY, SMNVEV (reference sequence). The CDR3 sequence is CASSPRQGSSYEQFF. The CDR3 DNA reads as TGTGCCAGCAGTCCTCGACAGGGCTCTAGCTATGAGCAGTTCTTC.

The chain recombines TRBV5-5 with TRBJ2-7, with TRBD2 identical over 11 bases. This CDR3 spans 15 amino acids. Germline lookup yields CDR1 SGHKS and CDR2 YYEKEE (reference sequence). Trimming cost V 0 bases and J 4 bases; bases outside gene matches: 3. In DNA, the CDR3 is TGTGCCAGCAGCTTGGCGGGACTAGCGGATTACGAGCAGTACTTC. Its protein is CASSLAGLADYEQYF.

The chain combines TRBV5-1 with TRBJ2-4, with 9 nucleotides matching TRBD2. Per the germline V gene, CDR1 is SGHRS and CDR2 is YFSETQ. V dropped 2 bases and J dropped 0; count of bases not matched to a gene: 9. This CDR3 is 18 amino acids long. CDR3 sequence reads: CASSFGTSTDLAKNIQYF. As DNA, the CDR3 is TGCGCCAGCAGCTTTGGGACTAGCACCGACCTAGCCAAAAACATTCAGTACTTC.

V usage is TRBV9 and J usage is TRBJ2-6; weak D call: TRBD1 (6 bases). V lost 0 bases, J lost 2 bases, and 6 bases lay in between. Germline V gene data show CDR1 as SGDLS and CDR2 as YYNGEE. The CDR3 has 15 residues. The CDR3 sequence is CASSVDRAGANVLTF. CDR3 DNA: TGTGCCAGCAGCGTAGACAGGGCTGGGGCCAACGTCCTGACTTTC.

The V and J genes are TRBV27 and TRBJ1-1, with 7 bases that match TRBD1. J gave up 3 bases and V 4 bases, and 8 bases lay outside the gene matches. The V gene's germline CDR1 is MNHEY and CDR2 SMNVEV (reference sequence). There are 15 residues in the CDR3. The CDR3 loop reads CASSSTGAADTEAFF. In DNA form, the CDR3 reads TGTGCCAGCAGTTCAACAGGGGCGGCGGACACTGAAGCTTTCTTT.

This clone came up once. The rearrangement joins TRBV2 to TRBJ1-6; a possible D gene is TRBD1 (5 bases). There are 15 residues in the CDR3. V lost 2 bases, J lost 6 bases, and 11 bases lay in between. Germline V gene data show CDR1 as SNHLY and CDR2 as FYNNEI. CDR3 in DNA: TGTGCCAGCAGTGAAAGGGCAGGGTCTAATTCACCCCTCCACTTT. Protein product: CASSERAGSNSPLHF.

The chain recombines TRBV6-5 with TRBJ1-5; TRBD1 is a possible D gene (6 bases). The CDR3 runs to 14 residues. Per germline, CDR1 MNHEY and CDR2 SVGAGI. V gave up 6 bases and J gave up 3 bases, with 12 bases separating them. CDR3 in DNA: TGTGCCAGCAGGAAAGGGGGAAACAATCAGCCCCAGCATTTT. This codes for CASRKGGNNQPQHF.

This sequence joins TRBV24-1 and TRBJ2-3, with 9 bases matching TRBD1. In germline, CDR1 is KGHDR, CDR2 SFDVKD. V was clipped by 4 bases and J by 1 base; unmatched bases: 5. CDR3 size: 16 residues. The CDR3 DNA reads TGTGCCACCAGTGACCCGACAGGGGGGGGCACAGATACGCAGTATTTT. Translation: CATSDPTGGGTDTQYF.

The V gene is TRBV24-1, the J gene TRBJ2-5; a possible D gene is TRBD2 (5 bases). The V gene's germline CDR1 is KGHDR and CDR2 SFDVKD. The CDR3 sequence is 15 residues long. V was shortened by 6 bases and J by 0 bases, with 13 bases between the two germline ends. CDR3 loop: CATSSRGEYQETQYF. DNA of the CDR3: TGTGCCACCAGTTCCCGTGGGGAGTACCAAGAGACCCAGTACTTC.

V is TRBV10-3 and J is TRBJ2-7; the match to TRBD2 covers 9 bases. V shed 11 bases and J 3 bases; nucleotides not matched to a gene: 17. The CDR3 is made up of 16 amino acids. The germline V gene encodes CDR1 ENHRY and CDR2 SYGVKD. CDR3 nucleotides: TGTGCCCAAACCTCCCGGCCTAGCGGGAATGGCTACGAGCAGTACTTC. Its translation: CAQTSRPSGNGYEQYF.

This sequence joins TRBV7-2 and TRBJ2-1, with D perhaps TRBD1 (5 bases). Germline values: CDR1 SGHTA, CDR2 FQGNSA. Trimming removed 6 bases from V and 0 bases from J, with 12 bases in between. The length of the CDR3 is 15 residues. The chain's CDR3 is CASRYQGSSYNEQFF. DNA of the CDR3: TGTGCCAGCAGATATCAGGGTAGCTCCTACAATGAGCAGTTCTTC. Drawing the rest from reference TRBV7-2 and TRBJ2-1, the complete variable domain is GAGVSQSPSNKVTEKGKDVELRCDPISGHTALYWYRQSLGQGLEFLIYFQGNSAPDKSGLPSDRFSAERTGGSVSTLTIQRTQQEDSAVYLCASRYQGSSYNEQFFGPGTRLTVL.

This chain connects TRBV19 to TRBJ2-1, with D unclear. Trimming took off 4 bases at V and 9 bases at J, with 7 bases between the two ends. This CDR3 region has 11 residues. Germline V gene lookup returns CDR1 LNHDA and CDR2 SQIVND (reference sequence). The DNA for the CDR3 is TGTGCCAGTAGTACCTATGGTGAGCAGTTCTTC. Protein: CASSTYGEQFF.

This sequence joins TRBV15 and TRBJ1-2; tentative D call: TRBD1 (6 bases). CDR1 is LNHNV, CDR2 YYDKDF, per germline (reference sequence). V was pared by 8 bases and J by 5 bases, with 18 bases between. The CDR3 runs 14 residues. The CDR3 loop reads CATEPGQKLYGYTF. Here the CDR3 DNA reads TGTGCCACCGAACCCGGACAGAAACTTTATGGCTACACCTTC.

The chain combines TRBV11-2 with TRBJ1-2, with TRBD1 matching 10 bases. The CDR3 extends over 15 amino acids. The trim removed 4 bases at V and 6 bases at J, leaving 8 bases unmatched. CDR1 SGHAT and CDR2 FQNNGV come from the germline V gene. This CDR3 reads CASSSRDRGTDGYTF. The CDR3 DNA reads as TGTGCCAGCAGCTCCCGGGACAGGGGAACTGATGGCTACACCTTC.

This clone was observed a few times. J is TRBJ1-3 and V is TRBV15; no firm D call. Germline assignment: CDR1 LNHNV and CDR2 YYDKDF (reference sequence). Trimming removed 6 bases at V and 8 bases at J, with 8 bases between. The CDR3 extends over 11 amino acids. CDR3 residues: CATSMDDTIYF. The CDR3, as DNA: TGTGCCACCAGTATGGACGACACCATATATTTT. Full variable domain (outside the CDR3, taken from reference TRBV15 and TRBJ1-3): DAMVIQNPRYQVTQFGKPVTLSCSQTLNHNVMYWYQQKSSQAPKLLFHYYDKDFNNEADTPDNFQSRRPNTSFCFLDIRSPGLGDTAMYLCATSMDDTIYFGEGSWLTVV.

This clone was seen more than once but under ten times. The chain combines TRBV28 with TRBJ1-2, with TRBD1 matching over 8 bases. J lost 8 bases, V lost 5 bases, and 25 bases had no gene match. Germline-derived CDR1 and CDR2 are MDHEN and SYDVKM. The CDR3 has 19 residues. CDR3 sequence reads: CASSRTRYPPRTGFEGYTF. In DNA, the CDR3 is TGTGCCAGCAGTCGAACCAGATACCCTCCTAGGACAGGGTTTGAAGGCTACACCTTC.

CDR3 nucleotides: TGTGCCAGCAGCCATTTTACAGACAATGAGCAGTTCTTC. Amino acids: CASSHFTDNEQFF. The chain carries TRBV3-1 (or the pseudogene TRBV3-2) and TRBJ2-1; no firm D call. The CDR3 runs to 13 residues. V was trimmed by 3 bases and J by 5 bases, leaving 8 bases between them. Germline CDR1 reads LGHDT; CDR2 reads YNNKEL (reference sequence).

The V gene is TRBV6-2 or TRBV6-3, the J gene TRBJ1-2, with TRBD1 identical over 8 bases. CDR1 and CDR2 (germline): MNHEY, SVGEGT. The V and J ends lost 5 bases and 10 bases, in that order; junction bases with no gene match: 6. The CDR3 covers 12 residues. CDR3 bases: TGTGCCAGCAGTCGGACAGGGCTCGACTACACCTTC. Its protein is CASSRTGLDYTF.

This chain joins TRBV6-5 and TRBJ1-6; D gene unclear. The V end was cut by 2 bases, the J end by 5 bases, with 1 base between. The length of the CDR3 is 12 residues. CDR1 and CDR2 (germline): MNHEY, SVGAGI. CDR3 DNA: TGTGCCAGCAGTTACAATAATTCACCCCTCCACTTT. Translating gives CASSYNNSPLHF.

Here the CDR3 reads CASSLLAGVVNEQFF. The CDR3 coding sequence is TGTGCCAGCAGCCTACTAGCGGGAGTTGTCAATGAGCAGTTCTTC. The rearrangement links TRBV7-2 to TRBJ2-1; 11 bases align to TRBD2. V was pared by 5 bases and J by 6 bases, with 6 bases of the junction left unmatched. The germline CDR1 and CDR2 sequences are SGHTA and FQGNSA. The CDR3 totals 15 residues. The full variable domain, in which reference TRBV7-2 and TRBJ2-1 provide the parts outside the CDR3, is GAGVSQSPSNKVTEKGKDVELRCDPISGHTALYWYRQSLGQGLEFLIYFQGNSAPDKSGLPSDRFSAERTGGSVSTLTIQRTQQEDSAVYLCASSLLAGVVNEQFFGPGTRLTVL.

The rearrangement links TRBV6-6 to TRBJ1-2; 11 positions match TRBD1. CDR3 length equals 14 residues. CDR1 MNHNY and CDR2 SVGAGI come from the germline V gene (reference sequence). J was trimmed by 9 bases and V by 6 bases; bases with no gene match: 9. The CDR3: CASRIGQGAFRYTF. CDR3 sequence (DNA): TGTGCCAGCAGGATCGGACAGGGGGCGTTTCGCTACACCTTC.

The chain combines TRBV6-2 or TRBV6-3 with TRBJ2-2; D is undetermined. V lost 2 bases and J 0 bases, leaving 10 bases between the germline ends. Germline CDR1 MNHEY, CDR2 SVGEGT. The CDR3 is made up of 16 amino acids. For the CDR3, the DNA is TGTGCCAGCAGTTACGTCAGACGGACGAACACCGGGGAGCTGTTTTTT. This encodes CASSYVRRTNTGELFF.

This CDR3 is CASSIPTGTGGGYTF. CDR3 DNA: TGCGCCAGCAGCATACCAACCGGGACAGGGGGGGGCTACACCTTC. The V and J genes are TRBV4-1 and TRBJ1-2; 11 positions match TRBD1. Germline CDR1 is MGHRA and CDR2 is YSYEKL. The CDR3 has 15 amino acids. With 5 bases clipped from V and 8 bases from J, the junction kept 10 bases outside the gene matches.

This CDR3 is CASSQRTLDYGYTF. CDR3 DNA: TGTGCCAGCAGCCAGAGGACTCTAGACTATGGCTACACCTTC. The chain links TRBV14 to TRBJ1-2, with D unclear. The CDR3 spans 14 residues. From germline, CDR1 is SGHDN and CDR2 FVKESK. V shed 3 bases and J shed 3 bases, with 11 bases lying between them.

The V call is TRBV5-8, the J call TRBJ2-7, with TRBD2 identical over 12 bases. V trimming: 0 bases; J trimming: 1 base; junction bases outside the gene matches: 5. This CDR3 is built from 17 residues. The germline V gene encodes CDR1 SGHTS and CDR2 YDEGEE. DNA for the CDR3: TGTGCCAGCAGCTTGGAGACTAGCGGGAGACCTTCCTACGAGCAGTACTTC. This gives the protein CASSLETSGRPSYEQYF.

This clone was observed a single time. The chain couples TRBV11-2 to TRBJ2-7, with D maybe TRBD2 (6 bases). Trimming pared 4 bases from V and 5 bases from J, leaving 21 bases between. CDR1 and CDR2 (germline): SGHAT, FQNNGV. The CDR3 has 16 amino acids. The CDR3 here is CASSYRTAGTSDEQYF. Here the CDR3 DNA reads TGTGCCAGCAGCTACAGGACCGCCGGGACTTCGGACGAGCAGTACTTC.

The CDR3 nucleotides read TGTGCCAGCTCTCTGACGGTTACTTCTACCGTGTTCTTC. Encoded protein: CASSLTVTSTVFF. The rearrangement uses TRBV18 and TRBJ2-1; D gene unclear. The CDR3 extends over 13 amino acids. The germline V and J ends were trimmed by 6 bases and 15 bases, with 21 bases remaining between them. The germline V gene has CDR1 KGHSH and CDR2 LQKENI.

This chain connects TRBV7-2 to TRBJ1-2; no firm D call. V was cut by 5 bases and J by 0 bases, with 13 bases left in between. The CDR3 totals 15 residues. Per germline, CDR1 SGHTA and CDR2 FQGNSA. The CDR3 bases are TGTGCCAGCAGCACGTCACGAATGTCTAACTATGGCTACACCTTC. Residues: CASSTSRMSNYGYTF.